These 26 T cell receptor beta chains were all obtained from the same sample, sequenced in a study of OX40 agonist ivuxolimab in advanced cancers. Data came from immunoSEQ multiplex PCR; TCRdb stores just in-frame clones and leaves some out. This table has tens of thousands of clones, under 90% appearing once. Sample: CD4+ or CD8+ T cells sorted from blood, taken in a trial of the OX40 agonist ivuxolimab. The source is an adult with an advanced solid tumor such as melanoma, head and neck, liver or kidney cancer.

The chain links TRBV19 to TRBJ1-1; no firm D call. Germline loops: CDR1 LNHDA, CDR2 SQIVND (reference sequence). V was clipped by 3 bases and J by 5 bases, with 10 bases between them. The CDR3 is made up of 13 amino acids. CDR3 in DNA: TGTGCCAGTAGTATGGTTTTCCGGACTGAAGCTTTCTTT. Its translation is CASSMVFRTEAFF.

The rearrangement uses TRBV6-5 and TRBJ2-2; 7 positions agree with TRBD1. Trimming at V came to 5 bases and at J to 3 bases, leaving 6 bases not matched to a gene. CDR3 size: 15 residues. Germline CDR1 MNHEY, CDR2 SVGAGI. The CDR3 nucleotides are TGTGCCAGCAGTGCTAGGGGGCGAGACACCGGGGAGCTGTTTTTT. This codes for CASSARGRDTGELFF.

J is TRBJ1-5 and V is TRBV5-4, with a possible D match to TRBD1 (6 bases). V was shortened by 0 bases and J by 2 bases, with 6 bases between the two germline ends. Germline V gene lookup returns CDR1 SGHNT and CDR2 YYREEE (reference sequence). The CDR3 is 14 residues long. CDR3 sequence reads: CASSLAGGNQPQHF. CDR3 nucleotide sequence: TGTGCCAGCAGCTTGGCAGGGGGCAATCAGCCCCAGCATTTT.

The V gene is TRBV10-3, the J gene TRBJ1-1; no definite D call. The length of the CDR3 is 13 residues. V was shortened by 3 bases and J by 1 base, with 6 bases between the two germline ends. Germline assignment: CDR1 ENHRY and CDR2 SYGVKD. The CDR3 bases are TGTGCCATCAGTGACTACGAGAACACTGAAGCTTTCTTT. It encodes CAISDYENTEAFF.

This rearrangement joins TRBV7-9 to TRBJ1-2; 10 bases are a match to TRBD1. The V gene end was trimmed by 1 base and the J gene end by 4 bases; junction bases not matched to a gene: 3. The CDR3 loop spans 15 amino acids. Per germline, CDR1 SEHNR and CDR2 FQNEAQ (reference sequence). The CDR3 is CASSLEDRGVYGYTF. The DNA for the CDR3 is TGTGCCAGCAGCTTAGAGGACAGGGGGGTCTATGGCTACACCTTC.

V gene TRBV2 combines with J gene TRBJ1-5; D gene unclear. CDR1 is SNHLY and CDR2 is FYNNEI in the germline V gene. The germline V and J ends were trimmed by 6 bases and 6 bases, with 18 bases remaining between them. This CDR3 contains 15 residues. CDR3 DNA: TGTGCCAGCAGGCGCGCGGCCGAACCCAGTCAGCCCCAGCATTTT. This codes for CASRRAAEPSQPQHF.

This rearrangement joins TRBV5-6 to TRBJ1-5; 8 bases match TRBD1. The CDR3 runs to 16 residues. The V gene end was trimmed by 3 bases and the J gene end by 1 base; junction bases not matched to a gene: 6. Germline V gene sequence: CDR1 SGHDT, CDR2 YYEEEE. The chain's CDR3 is CASSYKQGASNQPQHF. CDR3 bases: TGTGCCAGCAGCTATAAGCAGGGGGCGAGCAATCAGCCCCAGCATTTT. Using reference TRBV5-6 and TRBJ1-5 for the parts outside the CDR3, the full variable domain is DAGVTQSPTHLIKTRGQQVTLRCSPKSGHDTVSWYQQALGQGPQFIFQYYEEEERQRGNFPDRFSGHQFPNYSSELNVNALLLGDSALYLCASSYKQGASNQPQHFGDGTRLSIL.

The chain employs TRBV6-6 and TRBJ2-7; 8 nucleotides line up with TRBD1. The CDR3 has 13 residues. CDR1 is MNHNY and CDR2 is SVGAGI in the germline V gene (reference sequence). Losses at the gene ends were 6 bases for V and 3 bases for J; bases not matched to a gene: 4. The CDR3 DNA sequence: TGTGCCAGCAGACCAGGGGGCGACTACGAGCAGTACTTC. Translated: CASRPGGDYEQYF.

This clone appeared once. This chain links TRBV5-1 with TRBJ2-1; D is possibly TRBD2 (6 bases). The germline V and J ends were trimmed by 3 bases and 0 bases, with 13 bases remaining between them. CDR1 and CDR2 from the germline V gene are SGHRS and YFSETQ. The CDR3 length is 16 residues. CDR3 sequence reads: CASSWLATSSYNEQFF. CDR3 in DNA: TGCGCCAGCAGCTGGCTAGCGACGAGCTCCTACAATGAGCAGTTCTTC.

The genes are TRBV19 and TRBJ1-1; unclear D gene. CDR3 length equals 13 residues. Germline CDR1 reads LNHDA; CDR2 reads SQIVND (reference sequence). Trimming removed 9 bases at V and 1 base at J, with 12 bases between. The CDR3 nucleotides are TGTGCCAGCCACAGCGTTGGGAACACTGAAGCTTTCTTT. Protein sequence: CASHSVGNTEAFF.

As concerns this clone: The same CDR3 also results from other DNA sequences found in this sample. The chain recombines TRBV20-1 with TRBJ1-5; D gene uncertain. V dropped 3 bases and J dropped 6 bases, with 6 bases sitting between them. CDR1 and CDR2 (germline): DFQATT, SNEGSKA (reference sequence). The CDR3 covers 11 residues. CDR3 nucleotides: TGCAGTGCTAGTAGCGGTCAGCCCCAGCATTTT. Encoded protein: CSASSGQPQHF.

The J gene is TRBJ2-1, the V gene TRBV6-5, with D maybe TRBD1 (5 bases). Deletions cut 0 bases from V and 4 bases from J, with 7 bases between. The CDR3 is 14 residues long. Germline lookup yields CDR1 MNHEY and CDR2 SVGAGI. The CDR3 region is CASSYSTVYNEQFF. The CDR3 nucleotides read TGTGCCAGCAGTTACTCGACAGTGTACAATGAGCAGTTCTTC.

The V and J genes are TRBV28 and TRBJ1-2; 11 nucleotides match TRBD1. Germline V lookup: CDR1 MDHEN, CDR2 SYDVKM. There are 14 residues in the CDR3. V lost 4 bases and J lost 4; bases outside the gene matches: 2. CDR3: CASSSGTGGYGYTF. The CDR3 DNA follows: TGTGCCAGCAGTTCCGGGACAGGGGGCTATGGCTACACCTTC.

The chain is built from TRBV6-1 and TRBJ1-2, with D perhaps TRBD1 (5 bases). Trimming removed 3 bases at V and 7 bases at J, with 12 bases between. Germline V lookup: CDR1 MNHNS, CDR2 SASEGT. This CDR3 is 13 amino acids long. The CDR3 loop is CASSDHYRSGYTF. The CDR3 nucleotides are TGTGCCAGCAGTGACCACTACAGGAGTGGCTACACCTTC.

Only a few counts were recorded for this clone. The genes are TRBV19 and TRBJ1-5; D is unclear. Germline CDR1 LNHDA, CDR2 SQIVND (reference sequence). The CDR3 is 14 amino acids. V was trimmed by 3 bases and J by 4 bases, leaving 10 bases between them. The CDR3 DNA sequence: TGTGCCAGTAGTATCCAGGCGCTTAATCAGCCCCAGCATTTT. Its translation: CASSIQALNQPQHF.

The V call is TRBV6-1, the J call TRBJ1-1; D gene unclear. The germline gives CDR1 MNHNS, CDR2 SASEGT. The CDR3 has 13 residues. V lost 4 bases to trimming and J lost 1 base, with 7 bases between them. This CDR3 reads CASSATWNTEAFF. The CDR3 DNA is TGTGCCAGCAGTGCCACGTGGAACACTGAAGCTTTCTTT.

The chain couples TRBV7-2 to TRBJ2-5, with 8 bases lining up with TRBD1. V was clipped by 3 bases and J by 4 bases; unmatched bases: 7. Germline V gives CDR1 SGHTA, CDR2 FQGNSA. The CDR3 is made up of 15 amino acids. The CDR3 loop is CASSFDRGSTETQYF. The CDR3 DNA reads as TGTGCCAGCAGCTTTGACAGGGGATCGACAGAGACCCAGTACTTC.

The rearrangement uses TRBV1 and TRBJ1-5; the D call of TRBD1 is as the table states it, not checked on the DNA. TRBV1 is a listed pseudogene. The length of the CDR3 is 15 residues. The CDR3 DNA reads TGCACCAGCAGACGAGACAGGGTGGGAAATCAGCCCCAGCATTTT. Translated, it gives CTSRRDRVGNQPQHF.

The chain employs TRBV28 and TRBJ1-1; D unclear. The CDR3 covers 13 residues. Germline loops: CDR1 MDHEN, CDR2 SYDVKM. Trimming left V 0 bases short and J 11 bases short, with 13 bases between. CDR3 sequence reads: CASSLWGSREAFF. CDR3 in DNA: TGTGCCAGCAGTTTATGGGGATCCCGGGAGGCTTTCTTT.

The chain links TRBV2 to TRBJ2-3, with no clear D. Germline loops: CDR1 SNHLY, CDR2 FYNNEI. Trimming left V 5 bases short and J 10 bases short, with 7 bases between. The CDR3 loop spans 10 amino acids. The CDR3 sequence is CASSPGSQYF. CDR3 in DNA: TGTGCCAGCAGTCCGGGTTCGCAGTATTTT.

This sequence joins TRBV5-4 and TRBJ2-2, with D perhaps TRBD2 (5 bases). The germline V gene encodes CDR1 SGHNT and CDR2 YYREEE (reference sequence). The CDR3 runs to 15 residues. Between the trimmed V and J ends, which lost 5 bases and 0 bases, there was a span of 11 bases. Here the CDR3 reads CASRSPGTNTGELFF. The CDR3 nucleotides read TGTGCCAGCAGATCGCCGGGAACGAACACCGGGGAGCTGTTTTTT.

The rearrangement joins TRBV6-5 to TRBJ2-7, with 7 nucleotides matching TRBD1. CDR3 length: 14 amino acids. The J segment lost 2 bases and the V segment lost 6 bases, leaving 7 bases of the junction unmatched. Germline V gene data show CDR1 as MNHEY and CDR2 as SVGAGI. The CDR3 DNA reads TGTGCCAGCAGGTCGGGACAGCCACCCTACGAGCAGTACTTC. It encodes CASRSGQPPYEQYF.

This clone was counted a single time. DNA for the CDR3: TGTGCCAGCAGTTTGCTCGGACAGAACTATGGCTACACCTTC. As protein: CASSLLGQNYGYTF. The V gene is TRBV28, the J gene TRBJ1-2; TRBD1 might be the D (6 bases). The CDR3 consists of 14 residues. V dropped 3 bases and J dropped 2 bases, with 10 bases sitting between them. Germline-derived CDR1 and CDR2 are MDHEN and SYDVKM.

The CDR3 here is CACLGAYEQYF. CDR3 DNA: TGTGCCTGCCTGGGGGCCTACGAGCAGTACTTC. The chain links TRBV28 to TRBJ2-7; D may match TRBD1 or TRBD2 (5 bases each). CDR1 and CDR2 (germline): MDHEN, SYDVKM. The V end lost 11 bases, the J end lost 2 bases, and 10 bases lay between the germline ends. This CDR3 spans 11 amino acids.

This chain joins TRBV7-9 and TRBJ2-1, with TRBD1 identical over 8 bases. The CDR3 loop spans 13 amino acids. V shed 10 bases, J shed 7 bases, and the junction held 9 bases outside the gene matches. In germline, CDR1 is SEHNR, CDR2 FQNEAQ (reference sequence). CDR3 DNA: TGTGCCACTGACAGGGGAACTACGAATGAGCAGTTCTTC. It encodes CATDRGTTNEQFF.

The rearrangement uses TRBV6-5 and TRBJ2-2; D possibly matches TRBD1 or TRBD2 (5 bases each). From germline, CDR1 is MNHEY and CDR2 SVGAGI. V was clipped by 0 bases and J by 5 bases, with 13 bases between them. The CDR3 consists of 16 residues. The CDR3 sequence is CASSYSGRGWTGELFF. The DNA of the CDR3 is TGTGCCAGCAGTTACTCGGGTCGGGGCTGGACCGGGGAGCTGTTTTTT.